The entry that follows covers one T cell receptor beta chain sequence. Cohort assignment relied on participant-reported clinical history. The sample is drawn from a study of blood T cell repertoires in COVID-19. About the study: T cells, B-cell-depleted T cells, or PBMCs supplied cDNA or gDNA.

This CDR3 has 13 residues. The germline CDR1 and CDR2 sequences are SGHTA and FQGTGA. V lost 2 bases, J lost 8 bases, and 0 bases stayed unmatched. TCRdb's copy holds only in-frame clones and misses some; the assay was immunoSEQ multiplex PCR. The sample contains about 260,000 clones, about 88% of which appear only once. The chain couples TRBV7-3 to TRBJ1-3; the match to TRBD1 covers 10 bases. Source material: PBMCs or T cells enriched from blood (not recorded which). The source of this sequence is a woman in her forties or fifties who had recovered from COVID-19. CDR3 DNA sequence: TGTGCCAGCAGCTTAGGACAGGGGGACACCATATATTTT. Translating gives CASSLGQGDTIYF.